A selection of T cell receptor beta chains follows, all from one sample in a study of blood T cell repertoires in COVID-19. The protocol was immunoSEQ multiplex PCR, while the TCRdb copy is restricted to in-frame clones and leaves out a portion. The sample consists of around 70,000 clones, 60% to 85% of them appearing once. Sequencing was performed on peripheral blood. Receptors originate from a man between 65 and 85 years old with acute or convalescent COVID-19. Each CDR3 is given without its conserved first and last residue.

>TRBV4-3|TRBJ1-5
ASSQSFWESNQPQH
>TRBV7-9|TRBJ2-2
ASSSLAIRSTGELF
>TRBV18|TRBJ2-3
ASSPPGLAGGDTQY
>TRBV3-1/TRBV3-2|TRBJ1-4
ASSQGDRDEKLF
>TRBV19|TRBJ1-5
ASSIDVAGRNQPQH
>TRBV6-6|TRBJ1-1
ASSPGQGWTEAF
>TRBV7-2|TRBJ1-5
ASSLGSNSNQPQH
>TRBV5-1|TRBJ1-4
ASSSGQNNEKLF
>TRBV27|TRBJ2-2
ASRGSGSIGTGELF
>TRBV27|TRBJ1-4
ASSFSGSANEKLF
>TRBV7-2|TRBJ2-5
ASSLAGGDRGETQY
>TRBV6-5|TRBJ2-7
ASTEDRGYEQY
>TRBV19|TRBJ2-7
ASSIFSGSSYEQY
>TRBV7-7|TRBJ1-4
ASSYSGGVNEKLF
>TRBV9|TRBJ1-1
ASSRRGTEAF
>TRBV9|TRBJ1-6
ASSVEGTYNSPLH
>TRBV3-1/TRBV3-2|TRBJ2-4
ASSQDGGRRYIQY
>TRBV5-1|TRBJ1-4
ASSLYSGTGNEKLF
>TRBV7-2|TRBJ2-3
ASSYPPREHTDTQY
>TRBV18|TRBJ2-4
ASSQSGGAKNIQY
>TRBV7-3|TRBJ2-2
ASSLSANGELF
>TRBV5-1|TRBJ1-6
ASSLDYNNSPLH
>TRBV5-1|TRBJ2-2
ASSSGTSGHTGELF
>TRBV9|TRBJ2-1
ASSPRTSGWSYNEQF
>TRBV10-1|TRBJ2-3
ASSANSDTQY
>TRBV7-3|TRBJ2-7
ASSQGGSEHEQY
>TRBV18|TRBJ2-2
ASSLSTSGDTGELF
>TRBV6-2/TRBV6-3|TRBJ2-2
ASSPLQGTGELF
>TRBV5-4|TRBJ2-5
ASSVSRDRAETQY